The 11 T cell receptor beta chains listed next were all sequenced from one sample in a study of cytomegalovirus exposure and HLA in healthy donors. The PCR had 60 Vbeta and 13 Jbeta primers. The method was immunoSEQ multiplex PCR; TCRdb's version includes in-frame clones alone and lacks a portion of them. Of about 130,000 clones listed, around 80% are singletons. Material: PBMCs. The receptors here all came from a woman in her twenties or thirties in good health and CMV-seronegative.

The rearrangement links TRBV5-5 to TRBJ1-4; TRBD1 agrees at 7 bases. V lost 4 bases and J lost 7; bases outside the gene matches: 10. Germline lookup yields CDR1 SGHKS and CDR2 YYEKEE (reference sequence). This CDR3 has 15 residues. DNA for the CDR3: TGTGCCAGCAGCGACAGGCGGCAGGGGGGTGAAAAACTGTTTTTT. This translates into CASSDRRQGGEKLFF.

The V call is TRBV6-5, the J call TRBJ1-2, with D unclear. Trimming took 2 bases from V and 2 from J, leaving 12 bases between them. Germline V gene sequence: CDR1 MNHEY, CDR2 SVGAGI. CDR3 length: 15 residues. The CDR3, as DNA: TGTGCCAGCAGTTACAGTCCCGGGAGGAACTATGGCTACACCTTC. It translates to CASSYSPGRNYGYTF.

This chain uses TRBV19 with TRBJ1-6; the D is unclear. CDR3 length: 17 amino acids. Germline-derived CDR1 and CDR2 are LNHDA and SQIVND (reference sequence). Trimming removed 1 base at V and 10 bases at J, with 20 bases between. The CDR3 bases are TGTGCCAGTAGTATAGGCCGGAGTTCGGGGAGCGGGTCACCCCTCCACTTT. This translates into CASSIGRSSGSGSPLHF.

The chain carries TRBV28 and TRBJ1-5; D remains unclear. Germline V gene sequence: CDR1 MDHEN, CDR2 SYDVKM. This CDR3 is 10 amino acids long. V was pared by 11 bases and J by 6 bases, with 8 bases between. The CDR3 nucleotides are TGTGCCGGCGGGCTTCAGCCCCAGCATTTT. It translates to CAGGLQPQHF.

The rearrangement links TRBV30 to TRBJ2-7, with TRBD2 as a possible D gene (6 bases). From germline, CDR1 is GTSNPN and CDR2 SVGIG (reference sequence). The ends were cut back, 2 bases at V and 7 bases at J, with 12 bases in the middle. CDR3 size: 12 residues. The CDR3 DNA follows: TGTGCCTGGAGTCGGACTATGGGGGAGCAGTACTTC. This sequence encodes CAWSRTMGEQYF.

The chain joins TRBV19 to TRBJ1-5, with 7 bases aligning to TRBD1. The V and J ends lost 5 bases and 4 bases, in that order; junction bases with no gene match: 8. The CDR3 spans 15 residues. CDR1 and CDR2 from the germline V gene are LNHDA and SQIVND (reference sequence). This chain's CDR3 is CASSAGGQANQPQHF. CDR3 bases: TGTGCCAGTAGTGCTGGAGGACAGGCGAATCAGCCCCAGCATTTT.

This chain joins TRBV2 and TRBJ2-7; 7 bases fit TRBD2. With 6 bases clipped from V and 0 bases from J, the junction kept 8 bases outside the gene matches. The CDR3 spans 15 residues. CDR1 is SNHLY, CDR2 FYNNEI, per germline. This CDR3 is CASSSTGGLSYEQYF. CDR3 sequence (DNA): TGTGCCAGCAGCTCCACGGGGGGACTCTCCTACGAGCAGTACTTC.

This clone was recorded once. This rearrangement joins TRBV18 to TRBJ2-3; 12 positions agree with TRBD2. CDR3 length: 16 residues. V dropped 4 bases and J dropped 4; count of bases not matched to a gene: 6. Germline assignment: CDR1 KGHSH and CDR2 LQKENI. CDR3 amino acids: CASSRLAGGPSDTQYF. For the CDR3, the DNA is TGTGCCAGCTCACGTCTAGCGGGAGGGCCGTCAGATACGCAGTATTTT.

The chain carries TRBV11-2 and TRBJ1-4, with 8 bases lining up with TRBD1. CDR1 SGHAT and CDR2 FQNNGV come from the germline V gene. V was pared by 2 bases and J by 5 bases, with 1 base of the junction left unmatched. This CDR3 has 14 amino acids. The CDR3 spells CASSLQGANEKLFF. The DNA of the CDR3 is TGTGCCAGCAGCTTACAGGGGGCGAATGAAAAACTGTTTTTT.

The V call is TRBV4-1, the J call TRBJ1-5; TRBD1 matches 7 bases. The V segment lost 4 bases and the J segment 6 bases; nucleotides outside the gene matches: 9. Germline V lookup: CDR1 MGHRA, CDR2 YSYEKL. This CDR3 contains 15 residues. The CDR3 protein is CASSRGTDGVQPQHF. In DNA, the CDR3 is TGCGCCAGCAGCCGGGGGACAGACGGGGTTCAGCCCCAGCATTTT.

The chain has TRBV10-2 and TRBJ2-5, with a weak D call TRBD2 (6 bases). The germline gives CDR1 WSHSY, CDR2 SAAADI. This CDR3 spans 17 amino acids. V was clipped by 6 bases and J by 2 bases, with 22 bases between them. The CDR3 sequence is CASRAGIGAGYQETQYF. Written as DNA, the CDR3 is TGCGCCAGCAGGGCCGGGATCGGGGCGGGGTATCAAGAGACCCAGTACTTC.